These 17 T cell receptor beta chains came from one sample sequenced in a study of T cells after posttransplantation cyclophosphamide. Assay: immunoSEQ multiplex PCR; the TCRdb copy retains only in-frame clones and omits some. The sample has more than 20,000 clones; around 89% are singletons. Methotrexate plus calcineurin inhibitor accompanied controls' myeloablative marrow transplants; sampling was 1 year later. This specimen was PBMCs, taken less than 400 days after allogeneic stem cell transplant with calcineurin inhibitor and methotrexate. These TCRs come from a female patient in her 30s who received an allogeneic stem cell transplant from an unrelated donor, was CMV-positive, and had acute and chronic GVHD. The T cells may partly be graft donor cells.

As concerns this clone: At one of its ends the junction is not consistent with the germline gene, which may arise from a read error. The CDR3 coding sequence is TGTGCTAGCAGTATGACTAGCTCGGGGGAGACCCAGTACTTC. Amino acid sequence: CASSMTSSGETQYF. This sequence joins TRBV7-7 and TRBJ2-5; 7 nucleotides match TRBD2. The germline gives CDR1 SSHAT, CDR2 FNYEAQ (reference sequence). The CDR3 sequence is 14 residues long. Variable domain in full (rest from reference TRBV7-7 and TRBJ2-5): GAGVSQSPRYKVTKRGQDVTLRCDPISSHATLYWYQQALGQGPEFLTYFNYEAQPDKSGLPSDRFSAERPEGSISTLTIQRTEQRDSAMYRCASSMTSSGETQYFGPGTRLLVL.

V usage is TRBV9 and J usage is TRBJ2-6; D possibly corresponds to TRBD2 (5 bases). Germline V gene data show CDR1 as SGDLS and CDR2 as YYNGEE. This CDR3 is 15 amino acids long. V was shortened by 0 bases and J by 4 bases, with 8 bases between the two germline ends. CDR3 DNA: TGTGCCAGCAGCGTAGCGGGATCCGGGGCCAACGTCCTGACTTTC. It codes for CASSVAGSGANVLTF.

The chain uses TRBV5-8 and TRBJ2-3, with 7 bases matching TRBD1. The ends lost 4 bases at V and 2 bases at J; junction bases unmatched: 4. Germline CDR1 SGHTS, CDR2 YDEGEE. The CDR3 totals 14 residues. CDR3 coding DNA: TGTGCCAGCAGCACAGGGGATTTCACAGATACGCAGTATTTT. Residues: CASSTGDFTDTQYF.

The chain employs TRBV9 and TRBJ2-2; the D gene is possibly TRBD2 (6 bases). Deletions cut 3 bases from V and 0 bases from J, with 12 bases between. Per the germline V gene, CDR1 is SGDLS and CDR2 is YYNGEE. CDR3 length equals 16 residues. The CDR3 DNA sequence: TGTGCCAGCAGCGACCAGGGAGGTCCGAACACCGGGGAGCTGTTTTTT. This translates into CASSDQGGPNTGELFF.

The sample holds one count of this clone. V and J are TRBV6-6 and TRBJ1-5; D remains unclear. This CDR3 has 15 amino acids. Trimming pared 0 bases from V and 4 bases from J, leaving 10 bases between. Germline-derived CDR1 and CDR2 are MNHNY and SVGAGI (reference sequence). CDR3 coding DNA: TGTGCCAGCAGTTACTCCGGAGTCACGAATCAGCCCCAGCATTTT. It translates to CASSYSGVTNQPQHF.

The rearrangement links TRBV10-3 to TRBJ2-1; TRBD2 aligns across 11 bases. Unmatched junction bases numbered 4, after V lost 4 bases and J lost 8 bases. Germline V CDR1 and CDR2: ENHRY, SYGVKD. The CDR3 length is 14 residues. CDR3 in DNA: TGTGCCATCAGTGGACTAGCGGGATACGATGAGCAGTTCTTC. Protein sequence: CAISGLAGYDEQFF.

This chain links TRBV19 with TRBJ1-1, with a possible D match to TRBD1 (5 bases). Germline V gene sequence: CDR1 LNHDA, CDR2 SQIVND (reference sequence). The V end was cut by 1 base, the J end by 1 base, with 13 bases between. This CDR3 contains 16 residues. The CDR3, as DNA: TGTGCCAGTAGTATAGGGTGGGGCACAGAGAACACTGAAGCTTTCTTT. Its translation: CASSIGWGTENTEAFF.

This chain links TRBV6-5 with TRBJ2-5; 10 positions agree with TRBD2. J gave up 1 base and V 6 bases, and 5 bases lay outside the gene matches. The CDR3 extends over 15 amino acids. Germline V gene data show CDR1 as MNHEY and CDR2 as SVGAGI. The CDR3 DNA is TGTGCCAGCAGCATAGCGGGGGGATCCCAAGAGACCCAGTACTTC. This translates into CASSIAGGSQETQYF.

Only a few counts were recorded for this clone. The V and J genes are TRBV5-1 and TRBJ1-2; D remains unclear. The CDR3 consists of 13 residues. Trimming left V 0 bases short and J 7 bases short, with 10 bases between. The germline gives CDR1 SGHRS, CDR2 YFSETQ. The CDR3 DNA reads as TGCGCCAGCAGCTTGGAAACCTCGGGTGGCTACACCTTC. It yields the protein CASSLETSGGYTF.

This chain links TRBV16 with TRBJ1-5; 7 bases match TRBD1. The trim removed 0 bases at V and 6 bases at J, leaving 5 bases unmatched. CDR3 length equals 15 residues. From germline, CDR1 is KGHSY and CDR2 FQNENV. The CDR3 region is CASSQSTGSGQPQHF. CDR3 bases: TGTGCCAGCAGCCAATCGACAGGGTCAGGTCAGCCCCAGCATTTT. The entire variable domain, with the rest obtained from reference TRBV16 and TRBJ1-5, is as follows: GEEVAQTPKHLVRGEGQKAKLYCAPIKGHSYVFWYQQVLKNEFKFLISFQNENVFDETGMPKERFSAKCLPNSPCSLEIQATKLEDSAVYFCASSQSTGSGQPQHFGDGTRLSIL.

The chain recombines TRBV5-1 with TRBJ2-5; D call uncertain. The CDR3 contains 13 residues. V was shortened by 2 bases and J by 6 bases, with 11 bases between the two germline ends. In germline, CDR1 is SGHRS, CDR2 YFSETQ. The CDR3 reads CASSLEPIQTQYF. CDR3 nucleotide sequence: TGCGCCAGCAGCTTAGAACCTATCCAGACCCAGTACTTC.

The chain joins TRBV9 to TRBJ2-6; D is unresolved. The CDR3 has 15 amino acids. V gave up 1 base and J gave up 4 bases, with 9 bases separating them. Germline V gives CDR1 SGDLS, CDR2 YYNGEE. The CDR3 region has the DNA TGTGCCAGCAGCGTACCCCCCGGGGGGGCCAACGTCCTGACTTTC. It specifies CASSVPPGGANVLTF.

The chain has TRBV5-1 and TRBJ2-3; 9 bases line up with TRBD2. With V trimmed by 0 bases and J by 2 bases, 7 bases remained unmatched. CDR1 and CDR2 from the germline V gene are SGHRS and YFSETQ. This CDR3 has 17 amino acids. The CDR3 is CASSLVSGTSTTDTQYF. The CDR3, as DNA: TGCGCCAGCAGCTTGGTCAGCGGGACTAGCACCACAGATACGCAGTATTTT. The whole variable domain, remainder taken from reference TRBV5-1 and TRBJ2-3, is KAGVTQTPRYLIKTRGQQVTLSCSPISGHRSVSWYQQTPGQGLQFLFEYFSETQRNKGNFPGRFSGRQFSNSRSEMNVSTLELGDSALYLCASSLVSGTSTTDTQYFGPGTRLTVL.

The chain is built from TRBV5-6 and TRBJ1-1; 9 bases agree with TRBD1. Germline values: CDR1 SGHDT, CDR2 YYEEEE. CDR3 length equals 16 residues. V lost 0 bases, J lost 3 bases, and 6 bases stayed unmatched. In DNA, the CDR3 is TGTGCCAGCAGCTTGGTTGGACAGGGGAAGGACACTGAAGCTTTCTTT. Translation gives CASSLVGQGKDTEAFF. Filled out from reference TRBV5-6 and TRBJ1-1, the complete variable domain reads DAGVTQSPTHLIKTRGQQVTLRCSPKSGHDTVSWYQQALGQGPQFIFQYYEEEERQRGNFPDRFSGHQFPNYSSELNVNALLLGDSALYLCASSLVGQGKDTEAFFGQGTRLTVV.

This clone was recorded a few times. The chain uses TRBV10-3 and TRBJ1-2, with 10 bases matching TRBD1. The trim removed 6 bases at V and 3 bases at J, leaving 7 bases unmatched. The CDR3 extends over 15 amino acids. Germline CDR1 reads ENHRY; CDR2 reads SYGVKD. CDR3 bases: TGTGCCATCAGCGGGGGACAGGGGATTTACTATGGCTACACCTTC. This sequence encodes CAISGGQGIYYGYTF.

With regard to this clone: The junction differs from germline at one of its ends, possibly a read error. The rearrangement uses TRBV7-7 and TRBJ2-5; D might be TRBD1 (5 bases). The germline V gene encodes CDR1 SSHAT and CDR2 FNYEAQ (reference sequence). The CDR3 has 14 residues. The chain's CDR3 is CASSLGSGQETQYF. The CDR3 coding sequence is TGTGCTAGCAGCTTAGGGTCAGGGCAAGAGACCCAGTACTTC. The full variable domain, rest sourced from reference TRBV7-7 and TRBJ2-5, is GAGVSQSPRYKVTKRGQDVTLRCDPISSHATLYWYQQALGQGPEFLTYFNYEAQPDKSGLPSDRFSAERPEGSISTLTIQRTEQRDSAMYRCASSLGSGQETQYFGPGTRLLVL.

The chain uses TRBV5-1 and TRBJ2-7, with D tentatively TRBD2 (5 bases). CDR3 length: 15 residues. With 0 bases removed from V and 10 bases from J, the gap between germline ends came to 20 bases. Germline CDR1 is SGHRS and CDR2 is YFSETQ. The CDR3 reads CASSLAGGAVGEQYV. The CDR3 bases are TGCGCCAGCAGCTTGGCCGGTGGAGCGGTAGGAGAACAGTACGTC.